These 27 T cell receptor beta chains came from one sample sequenced in a study of CD8 T cells in Susac syndrome. The RNA, 0.5 to 1 ug, was put through reverse transcription using random hexamers. TCRdb fed the immunoSEQ multiplex PCR reads into MiXCR, producing one record per CDR3 protein. Of about 120,000 distinct CDR3 sequences in the sample, roughly 94% were seen once. The sample taken for sequencing was CD4+ T cells from PBMCs. Receptors were obtained from a human donor in good health.

The rearrangement joins TRBV3-1 to TRBJ2-7; D is possibly TRBD1 (6 bases). Germline CDR1 reads LGHDT; CDR2 reads YNNKEL (reference sequence). The CDR3 has 13 residues. The germline V and J ends were trimmed by 5 bases and 3 bases, with 11 bases remaining between them. CDR3 region: CASSDRLGYEQYF. CDR3 coding DNA: TGTGCCAGCAGCGACAGGTTAGGCTACGAGCAGTACTTC.

The V call is TRBV25-1, the J call TRBJ1-1; possible D gene TRBD1, 5 bases. The length of the CDR3 is 13 residues. The V gene's germline CDR1 is MGHDK and CDR2 SYGVNS. Between the trimmed V and J ends, which lost 6 bases and 1 base, there was a span of 9 bases. CDR3 in amino acids: CASSVTENTEAFF. In nucleotides, the CDR3 is TGTGCCAGCAGCGTGACAGAGAACACTGAAGCTTTCTTT.

The chain links TRBV7-9 to TRBJ1-5; D is undetermined. CDR3 size: 12 residues. The V and J ends lost 5 bases and 7 bases respectively, with 9 bases between them. Germline lookup yields CDR1 SEHNR and CDR2 FQNEAQ (reference sequence). CDR3 bases: TGTGCCAGCAGCCCCGGGTCCCAGCCCCAGCATTTT. Encoded protein: CASSPGSQPQHF.

This chain connects TRBV20-1 to TRBJ2-5; TRBD2 matches 10 bases. The germline V gene has CDR1 DFQATT and CDR2 SNEGSKA (reference sequence). This CDR3 has 15 amino acids. V was clipped by 3 bases and J by 4 bases; unmatched bases: 8. CDR3 nucleotide sequence: TGCAGTGCTAGTGGGACTCTAGCGGGAGTAGAGACCCAGTACTTC. Translating gives CSASGTLAGVETQYF.

This clonotype was observed once. The rearrangement uses TRBV20-1 and TRBJ2-5; possibly TRBD2 for D (7 bases). Per the germline V gene, CDR1 is DFQATT and CDR2 is SNEGSKA (reference sequence). The CDR3 is 14 amino acids. Deletions cut 6 bases from V and 5 bases from J, with 19 bases between. CDR3 residues: CSAARQEGGETQYF. The CDR3 region has the DNA TGCAGTGCGGCCCGGCAGGAGGGGGGGGAGACCCAGTACTTC.

J is TRBJ1-2 and V is TRBV3-1, with D uncertain. The CDR3 covers 14 residues. Germline-derived CDR1 and CDR2 are LGHDT and YNNKEL (reference sequence). V was clipped by 0 bases and J by 4 bases, with 9 bases between them. The CDR3 sequence is CASSQDSGGYGYTF. Here the CDR3 DNA reads TGTGCCAGCAGCCAAGACTCCGGAGGCTATGGCTACACCTTC.

The table lists this clonotype with a count of one. The DNA for the CDR3 is TGTGCCAGCAGATGGGACAGGGTAGCTTACGAGCAGTACTTC. Amino acid sequence: CASRWDRVAYEQYF. V usage is TRBV6-5 and J usage is TRBJ2-7, with 9 positions matching TRBD1. The V gene end was trimmed by 6 bases and the J gene end by 4 bases; junction bases not matched to a gene: 7. Germline V gene data show CDR1 as MNHEY and CDR2 as SVGAGI. This CDR3 region has 14 residues.

V is TRBV28 and J is TRBJ2-7, with TRBD1 identical over 7 bases. The V segment lost 6 bases and the J segment 4 bases; nucleotides outside the gene matches: 6. Germline loops: CDR1 MDHEN, CDR2 SYDVKM. CDR3 size: 13 residues. The CDR3 region is CASRMGQQYEQYF. The CDR3 nucleotides read TGTGCCAGCAGGATGGGACAGCAATACGAGCAGTACTTC. The whole variable domain, filled in from reference TRBV28 and TRBJ2-7, reads DVKVTQSSRYLVKRTGEKVFLECVQDMDHENMFWYRQDPGLGLRLIYFSYDVKMKEKGDIPEGYSVSREKKERFSLILESASTNQTSMYLCASRMGQQYEQYFGPGTRLTVT.

The CDR3 is CSVGTDSSYEQYF. CDR3 coding DNA: TGCAGCGTTGGGACGGACTCATCCTACGAGCAGTACTTC. The chain uses TRBV29-1 and TRBJ2-7; D is perhaps TRBD2 (5 bases). V lost 4 bases, J lost 1 base, and 11 bases lay in between. The germline gives CDR1 SQVTM, CDR2 ANQGSEA. The CDR3 loop spans 13 amino acids.

This clonotype was counted once. This chain uses TRBV6-5 with TRBJ2-7, with 8 bases identical to TRBD1. The V and J ends lost 5 bases and 9 bases, in that order; junction bases with no gene match: 12. Germline CDR1 and CDR2: MNHEY and SVGAGI. This CDR3 region has 14 residues. The CDR3 here is CASSRGTGARGQYF. CDR3 DNA sequence: TGTGCCAGCAGTCGCGGGACAGGCGCCCGGGGGCAGTACTTC.

Here the CDR3 reads CASKNSRQGGYNEQFF. The CDR3, as DNA: TGTGCCAGCAAGAACTCTCGACAGGGGGGATACAATGAGCAGTTCTTC. The V gene is TRBV2, the J gene TRBJ2-1; 9 bases line up with TRBD1. The J segment lost 4 bases and the V segment lost 7 bases, leaving 11 bases of the junction unmatched. The germline CDR1 and CDR2 sequences are SNHLY and FYNNEI. There are 16 residues in the CDR3.

The rearrangement uses TRBV3-1 and TRBJ2-5; 10 nucleotides line up with TRBD1. Germline CDR1 and CDR2: LGHDT and YNNKEL (reference sequence). The CDR3 has 15 amino acids. Trimming at V came to 5 bases and at J to 5 bases, leaving 8 bases not matched to a gene. The CDR3 is CASSYRQGAKETQYF. The DNA for the CDR3 is TGTGCCAGCAGCTACCGACAGGGGGCGAAGGAGACCCAGTACTTC.

V is TRBV5-1 and J is TRBJ2-5; perhaps TRBD1 as D (6 bases). CDR3 length equals 14 residues. The germline gives CDR1 SGHRS, CDR2 YFSETQ. V was trimmed by 4 bases and J by 4 bases, leaving 14 bases between them. The CDR3 loop is CASSTLDSGETQYF. The CDR3 coding sequence is TGCGCCAGCAGCACATTGGACAGCGGAGAGACCCAGTACTTC.

The chain joins TRBV29-1 to TRBJ2-7, with D hard to call. The CDR3 runs 12 residues. Germline loops: CDR1 SQVTM, CDR2 ANQGSEA. Trimming took off 4 bases at V and 2 bases at J, with 9 bases between the two ends. CDR3 bases: TGCAGCGTTGGGGCAGCTACCTACGAGCAGTACTTC. Encoded protein: CSVGAATYEQYF.

The V call is TRBV5-6, the J call TRBJ1-5; D is perhaps TRBD1 (5 bases). This CDR3 contains 14 residues. With 3 bases removed from V and 4 bases from J, the gap between germline ends came to 11 bases. CDR1 SGHDT and CDR2 YYEEEE come from the germline V gene. The CDR3 DNA follows: TGTGCCAGCAGCTCAATGGGGCTGAATCAGCCCCAGCATTTT. Protein product: CASSSMGLNQPQHF.

This chain connects TRBV7-3 to TRBJ2-7; 7 bases fit TRBD2. In germline, CDR1 is SGHTA, CDR2 FQGTGA. The V gene end was trimmed by 2 bases and the J gene end by 0 bases; junction bases not matched to a gene: 4. The CDR3 length is 15 residues. The CDR3 loop reads CASSLWPGGSYEQYF. The CDR3, as DNA: TGTGCCAGCAGCTTATGGCCGGGAGGCTCCTACGAGCAGTACTTC.

The rearrangement links TRBV6-5 to TRBJ1-1; TRBD1 agrees at 9 bases. Germline values: CDR1 MNHEY, CDR2 SVGAGI. Trimming took 2 bases from V and 5 from J; bases not matched to a gene: 6. This CDR3 is built from 15 residues. CDR3 loop: CASSYQTGGDTEAFF. CDR3 sequence (DNA): TGTGCCAGCAGTTACCAGACAGGGGGAGATACTGAAGCTTTCTTT.

The V call is TRBV5-1, the J call TRBJ1-2, with TRBD1 matching 8 bases. After removal of 2 bases from V and 7 bases from J, the junction contained 7 bases not matched to a gene. This CDR3 region has 14 residues. Germline V gene sequence: CDR1 SGHRS, CDR2 YFSETQ. In nucleotides, the CDR3 is TGCGCCAGCAGCTTACCCCAGGGGGCGAGTGGCTACACCTTC. It yields the protein CASSLPQGASGYTF. Looking up the rest from reference TRBV5-1 and TRBJ1-2 gives the full variable domain: KAGVTQTPRYLIKTRGQQVTLSCSPISGHRSVSWYQQTPGQGLQFLFEYFSETQRNKGNFPGRFSGRQFSNSRSEMNVSTLELGDSALYLCASSLPQGASGYTFGSGTRLTVV.

V usage is TRBV15 and J usage is TRBJ2-5, with 7 positions matching TRBD1. Germline V CDR1 and CDR2: LNHNV, YYDKDF (reference sequence). Trimming at V came to 6 bases and at J to 6 bases, leaving 7 bases not matched to a gene. The CDR3 is 13 residues long. CDR3 DNA: TGTGCCACCAGTGGGGGACAGAGGAAGACCCAGTACTTC. It translates to CATSGGQRKTQYF.

V is TRBV25-1 and J is TRBJ2-7; weak D call: TRBD2 (6 bases). The CDR3 has 14 residues. Trimming removed 4 bases from V and 6 bases from J, with 16 bases in between. Germline assignment: CDR1 MGHDK and CDR2 SYGVNS. The CDR3 nucleotides read TGTGCCAGCAGTGGCGGACTACCTTTTACCGAGCAGTACTTC. Translating gives CASSGGLPFTEQYF.

The chain joins TRBV29-1 to TRBJ2-7, with a tentative D call TRBD2 (5 bases). Deletions cut 1 base from V and 6 bases from J, with 13 bases between. The CDR3 spans 13 residues. CDR1 and CDR2 (germline): SQVTM, ANQGSEA. The CDR3 nucleotides are TGCAGCGTTGAAGGAGGGCCCGCCGGCGAGCAGTACTTC. Translated: CSVEGGPAGEQYF.

V and J are TRBV12-3 or TRBV12-4 and TRBJ2-5; TRBD2 matches at 13 bases. The CDR3 is 16 residues long. After removal of 5 bases from V and 1 base from J, the junction contained 4 bases not matched to a gene. The chain's CDR3 is CASSEGLAGFQETQYF. CDR3 bases: TGTGCCAGCAGTGAGGGACTAGCGGGATTCCAAGAGACCCAGTACTTC.

The chain links TRBV11-1 to TRBJ2-7; D may be TRBD2 (5 bases). The V end was cut by 9 bases, the J end by 3 bases, with 18 bases between. CDR1 and CDR2 from the germline V gene are SGHAT and FQDESV (reference sequence). This CDR3 has 14 amino acids. The CDR3 loop is CASSPRTGNYEQYF. In DNA form, the CDR3 reads TGTGCCAGTAGTCCCCGGACTGGCAACTACGAGCAGTACTTC.

This clonotype was found once. The chain uses TRBV7-9 and TRBJ1-2, with no clear D. The CDR3 has 14 amino acids. The V gene's germline CDR1 is SEHNR and CDR2 FQNEAQ (reference sequence). The ends were cut back, 2 bases at V and 4 bases at J, with 11 bases in the middle. The CDR3, as DNA: TGTGCCAGCAGCTTACTTTCAGGCAGCTATGGCTACACCTTC. Its translation: CASSLLSGSYGYTF.

In its sample, this clonotype was seen once. The chain links TRBV20-1 to TRBJ2-5; D unresolved. Trimming cost V 4 bases and J 0 bases, with 3 bases left between them. CDR1 DFQATT and CDR2 SNEGSKA come from the germline V gene (reference sequence). The CDR3 loop spans 11 amino acids. The CDR3 bases are TGCAGTGCTACTGACCAAGAGACCCAGTACTTC. This codes for CSATDQETQYF.

V gene TRBV2 combines with J gene TRBJ2-2; 7 bases fit TRBD1. The CDR3 spans 15 residues. Unmatched junction bases numbered 8, after V lost 6 bases and J lost 4 bases. Germline CDR1 and CDR2: SNHLY and FYNNEI. The CDR3 sequence is CASSPQGQPTGELFF. Here the CDR3 DNA reads TGTGCCAGCAGCCCCCAGGGACAGCCCACCGGGGAGCTGTTTTTT. The complete variable domain, with remaining parts taken from reference TRBV2 and TRBJ2-2, reads EPEVTQTPSHQVTQMGQEVILRCVPISNHLYFYWYRQILGQKVEFLVSFYNNEISEKSEIFDDQFSVERPDGSNFTLKIRSTKLEDSAMYFCASSPQGQPTGELFFGEGSRLTVL.

This clonotype was seen only once. This chain joins TRBV6-2 or TRBV6-3 and TRBJ2-1; 11 bases are shared with TRBD2. The CDR3 length is 15 residues. Germline CDR1 MNHEY, CDR2 SVGEGT. V was pared by 6 bases and J by 4 bases, with 5 bases of the junction left unmatched. CDR3 sequence (DNA): TGTGCCAGCAGCCTCACTAGCGGGAGATACAATGAGCAGTTCTTC. Protein product: CASSLTSGRYNEQFF.